Following are 30 T cell receptor beta chains from one sample sequenced in a study of blood T cells in healthy people across ages (dated by TCRdb to between 2014 and 2017). Library generation was performed with 5' RACE. Reads for this sample came from an Illumina HiSeq 2500. A second PCR of about 6 to 11 cycles was performed with a sample-barcoded 5' primer and a J-beta primer mix. Using fastp at Q25 and MiXCR, TCRdb reprocessed the public reads and kept productive beta chains. Identical CDR3 protein sequences are pooled into one entry, listed with their most common genes and DNA. Counted in this sample were some 790,000 distinct CDR3 sequences; roughly 26% of them appeared once. Around 16% of the sample belongs to the ten largest clones. The sequenced sample was blood. These receptors were collected from a woman aged 80 or over in good health.

This clonotype was counted many times. V usage is TRBV7-2 and J usage is TRBJ2-6; D might be TRBD1 (6 bases). V was trimmed by 4 bases and J by 3 bases, leaving 13 bases between them. The germline gives CDR1 SGHTA, CDR2 FQGNSA. The CDR3 is made up of 16 amino acids. The CDR3 sequence: CASSSRLGGGANVLTF. The CDR3 DNA reads as TGTGCCAGCAGCTCTAGATTAGGGGGTGGGGCCAACGTCCTGACTTTC.

As regards this clonotype: At one end the junction does not follow the germline gene, possibly because of a read error. The DNA for the CDR3 is TGTGCCAGCAATGAAGGGGGGCGGAATGAGCGGTTCTTC. It translates to CASNEGGRNERFF. This rearrangement joins TRBV6-1 to TRBJ2-1, with D perhaps being TRBD1 or TRBD2 (6 bases each). Germline CDR1 and CDR2: MNHNS and SASEGT. The CDR3 is 13 amino acids.

In its sample, this clonotype was seen a few times. In DNA, the CDR3 is TGTGCCAGCAGCCGACAGGGGGGGGGGTCAGATACGCAGTATTTT. Encoded protein: CASSRQGGGSDTQYF. The chain has TRBV5-5 and TRBJ2-3; the match to TRBD1 covers 9 bases. After removal of 4 bases from V and 4 bases from J, the junction contained 7 bases not matched to a gene. The CDR3 is 15 residues long. Germline V CDR1 and CDR2: SGHKS, YYEKEE (reference sequence).

This clonotype was seen repeatedly, ten times or more. V and J are TRBV6-5 and TRBJ2-4, with a tentative D call TRBD1 (6 bases). CDR3 size: 14 residues. V was pared by 6 bases and J by 9 bases, with 18 bases between. Looked up from germline, CDR1 is MNHEY and CDR2 is SVGAGI. The CDR3 region is CASSTNPVRGIQYF. The DNA of the CDR3 is TGTGCCAGCAGCACCAACCCCGTCAGGGGCATTCAGTACTTC.

This clonotype was picked up many times. In DNA, the CDR3 is TGTGCCAGCAGCCAAGGAGATCAAGAGACCCAGTACTTC. Protein product: CASSQGDQETQYF. The J gene is TRBJ2-5, the V gene TRBV4-2; D is ambiguous. V lost 1 base to trimming and J lost 2 bases, with 5 bases between them. CDR1 is LGHNA and CDR2 is YNFKEQ in the germline V gene. The CDR3 is made up of 13 amino acids.

This clonotype came up a few times. The chain uses TRBV9 and TRBJ2-1, with D perhaps TRBD2 (6 bases). V lost 4 bases to trimming and J lost 9 bases, with 23 bases between them. Per the germline V gene, CDR1 is SGDLS and CDR2 is YYNGEE. This CDR3 comprises 16 residues. The CDR3 spells CASSSSATRVSSEQFF. Here the CDR3 DNA reads TGTGCCAGCAGCTCCTCCGCGACTAGAGTTTCCAGTGAGCAGTTCTTC.

This clonotype was seen at least ten times. The V gene is TRBV7-2, the J gene TRBJ2-5; D gene unclear. The germline V and J ends were trimmed by 7 bases and 0 bases, with 9 bases remaining between them. The CDR3 covers 13 residues. In germline, CDR1 is SGHTA, CDR2 FQGNSA. CDR3 in amino acids: CASTAVYQETQYF. CDR3 coding DNA: TGTGCCAGCACTGCGGTGTACCAAGAGACCCAGTACTTC.

The table lists this clonotype with a few counts. This could be a read error, since a much larger clone is one nucleotide away. The gene calls are TRBV29-1 and TRBJ2-3; TRBD1 is a possible D gene (5 bases). This CDR3 region has 12 residues. Germline assignment: CDR1 SQVTM and CDR2 ANQGSEA. The CDR3 coding sequence is TGCAGCGTTGTTGACAACACAGGTACGCAGTATTTT. Encoded protein: CSVVDNTGTQYF.

This clonotype was picked up many times. The genes are TRBV9 and TRBJ2-5; 11 positions match TRBD2. J gave up 4 bases and V 0 bases, and 5 bases lay outside the gene matches. Germline-derived CDR1 and CDR2 are SGDLS and YYNGEE. CDR3 length: 16 residues. CDR3: CASSVEASGGLETQYF. Written as DNA, the CDR3 is TGTGCCAGCAGCGTAGAGGCTAGCGGGGGGCTAGAGACCCAGTACTTC. The whole variable domain, filled in from reference TRBV9 and TRBJ2-5, reads DSGVTQTPKHLITATGQRVTLRCSPRSGDLSVYWYQQSLDQGLQFLIQYYNGEERAKGNILERFSAQQFPDLHSELNLSSLELGDSALYFCASSVEASGGLETQYFGPGTRLLVL.

The chain carries TRBV29-1 and TRBJ1-2, with D tentatively TRBD1 (5 bases). The CDR3 consists of 13 residues. Deletions cut 1 base from V and 6 bases from J, with 12 bases between. Germline CDR1 reads SQVTM; CDR2 reads ANQGSEA. The CDR3 coding sequence is TGCAGCGTTGAAGGGCAGGGAGGGAATGGCTACACCTTC. Encoded protein: CSVEGQGGNGYTF.

This sequence joins TRBV12-3 or TRBV12-4 and TRBJ1-5; D might be TRBD1 (5 bases). CDR3 length: 16 amino acids. V shed 6 bases and J shed 3 bases, with 18 bases lying between them. The CDR3 DNA reads as TGTGCCAGCAGCCCGGGGACCGTAAGAAACAATCAGCCCCAGCATTTT. Protein sequence: CASSPGTVRNNQPQHF.

This clonotype was detected a few times. V usage is TRBV12-3 or TRBV12-4 and J usage is TRBJ1-6; D is uncertain. Deletions cut 9 bases from V and 4 bases from J, with 13 bases between. The CDR3 is 14 amino acids. DNA for the CDR3: TGTGCCAGTTCGAAGAAGGATTATAATTCACCCCTCCACTTT. Its protein product is CASSKKDYNSPLHF.

In regard to this clonotype: A much larger clone differs from this one at a single base, so this may be a read error. The V gene is TRBV10-3, the J gene TRBJ2-7, with D possibly being TRBD2 (6 bases). Germline values: CDR1 ENHRY, CDR2 SYGVKD. Trimming took off 6 bases at V and 2 bases at J, with 11 bases between the two ends. The CDR3 is 13 residues long. The CDR3 reads CAIRGRTTYEQYF. The CDR3 DNA is TGTGCCATCAGGGGCAGGACTACCTACGAGCAGTACTTC.

This clonotype showed up just a few times. This chain links TRBV5-6 with TRBJ2-1; 10 bases match TRBD1. The CDR3 loop spans 16 amino acids. V shed 4 bases and J 5 bases; nucleotides not matched to a gene: 9. Germline CDR1 SGHDT, CDR2 YYEEEE. CDR3 amino acids: CASSLLRGQGNNEQFF. The CDR3 nucleotides are TGTGCCAGCAGCCTCTTGAGGGGACAGGGGAACAATGAGCAGTTCTTC.

This clonotype was seen ten or more times. The rearrangement links TRBV18 to TRBJ2-1, with 9 bases aligning to TRBD1. The trim removed 1 base at V and 7 bases at J, leaving 2 bases unmatched. Germline loops: CDR1 KGHSH, CDR2 LQKENI. The length of the CDR3 is 14 residues. CDR3 DNA sequence: TGTGCCAGCTCACCACAGACAGGGGGAAATGAGCAGTTCTTC. Amino acids: CASSPQTGGNEQFF.

This clonotype appeared many times. The chain's CDR3 is CASSAGTLGNEQFF. CDR3 sequence (DNA): TGCGCCAGCAGCGCCGGGACACTTGGGAATGAGCAGTTCTTC. The rearrangement links TRBV5-1 to TRBJ2-1; a weak D match, TRBD1 (6 bases). Germline CDR1 and CDR2: SGHRS and YFSETQ. Trimming shortened V by 4 bases and J by 7 bases, and 15 bases separated the two germline ends. CDR3 length equals 14 residues.

This clonotype came up a few times. This chain links TRBV5-5 with TRBJ2-3; possible D gene TRBD2, 5 bases. Between the trimmed V and J ends, which lost 1 base and 7 bases, there was a span of 19 bases. This CDR3 has 16 amino acids. Germline V lookup: CDR1 SGHKS, CDR2 YYEKEE (reference sequence). As DNA, the CDR3 is TGTGCCAGCAGCTTGTCGGCGGACTCTCGAGTCTATACGCAGTATTTT. Protein sequence: CASSLSADSRVYTQYF.

This clonotype came up many times. The chain is built from TRBV6-6 and TRBJ1-4, with 7 bases identical to TRBD1. Germline loops: CDR1 MNHNY, CDR2 SVGAGI (reference sequence). Trimming took 2 bases from V and 5 from J; bases not matched to a gene: 5. The CDR3 is 15 residues long. CDR3 protein: CASSYRPGQNEKLFF. DNA for the CDR3: TGTGCCAGCAGTTACCGCCCGGGACAGAATGAAAAACTGTTTTTT.

As to this clonotype: The junction shows a germline mismatch at one end, possibly a read error. This chain links TRBV11-2 with TRBJ1-1; 7 nucleotides align to TRBD1. From germline, CDR1 is SGHAT and CDR2 FQNNGV. The CDR3 length is 19 residues. CDR3 in DNA: TGTGCCAGCAGCTTAGATCTACGGGACAGACTTGTCATGAACACTCAAGCTTTCTTT. It yields the protein CASSLDLRDRLVMNTQAFF.

This clonotype was recorded many times. This sequence joins TRBV9 and TRBJ2-5; TRBD1 might be the D (5 bases). In germline, CDR1 is SGDLS, CDR2 YYNGEE. V lost 0 bases and J lost 3, with 6 bases in between. The CDR3 has 13 residues. The CDR3 DNA reads TGTGCCAGCAGCGTAGCCAGGGAAGAGACCCAGTACTTC. It encodes CASSVAREETQYF. Together with reference TRBV9 and TRBJ2-5, the CDR3 gives the full variable domain: DSGVTQTPKHLITATGQRVTLRCSPRSGDLSVYWYQQSLDQGLQFLIQYYNGEERAKGNILERFSAQQFPDLHSELNLSSLELGDSALYFCASSVAREETQYFGPGTRLLVL.

This clonotype was seen only a few times. The rearrangement links TRBV2 to TRBJ1-5; D unclear. Germline CDR1 and CDR2: SNHLY and FYNNEI. The ends were cut back, 2 bases at V and 4 bases at J, with 6 bases in the middle. This CDR3 is built from 13 residues. DNA of the CDR3: TGTGCCAGCAGTGAAAGGGAGAATCAGCCCCAGCATTTT. Its translation: CASSERENQPQHF. Full variable domain (rest looked up from reference TRBV2 and TRBJ1-5): EPEVTQTPSHQVTQMGQEVILRCVPISNHLYFYWYRQILGQKVEFLVSFYNNEISEKSEIFDDQFSVERPDGSNFTLKIRSTKLEDSAMYFCASSERENQPQHFGDGTRLSIL.

Written as DNA, the CDR3 is TGTGCCAGCAGCCAAGGACTAGCGAGAAATGAGCAGTTCTTC. This codes for CASSQGLARNEQFF. The chain combines TRBV3-1 with TRBJ2-1, with TRBD2 identical over 8 bases. The germline V gene has CDR1 LGHDT and CDR2 YNNKEL (reference sequence). The CDR3 contains 14 residues. Germline trimming cut 1 base from V and 7 bases from J; bases unmatched to any gene: 3.

The gene calls are TRBV6-1 and TRBJ1-1; D not resolved. CDR1 MNHNS and CDR2 SASEGT come from the germline V gene. This CDR3 comprises 12 residues. V was cut by 11 bases and J by 11 bases, with 21 bases left in between. The CDR3 loop is CAGRASIHEAFF. As DNA, the CDR3 is TGTGCCGGTCGGGCCTCCATTCATGAGGCTTTCTTT.

This clonotype was recorded at least ten times. The chain recombines TRBV6-5 with TRBJ1-2, with 7 bases matching TRBD1. The CDR3 has 13 amino acids. Germline values: CDR1 MNHEY, CDR2 SVGAGI. Trimming removed 6 bases from V and 4 bases from J; junction bases left unmatched: 5. CDR3 in amino acids: CASRVQGSYGYTF. CDR3 in DNA: TGTGCCAGCAGGGTACAGGGGAGCTATGGCTACACCTTC.

In its sample, this clonotype was seen a few times. DNA for the CDR3: TGTGCCAGCAGGCCTAGTGGGGCCACAGATACGCAGTATTTT. Its protein product is CASRPSGATDTQYF. This chain links TRBV6-6 with TRBJ2-3, with D tentatively TRBD1 (5 bases). CDR1 and CDR2 from the germline V gene are MNHNY and SVGAGI (reference sequence). The CDR3 sequence is 14 residues long. The V and J ends lost 6 bases and 2 bases respectively, with 12 bases between them.

This clonotype turned up a few times. The rearrangement joins TRBV6-2 or TRBV6-3 to TRBJ2-3; weak D call: TRBD1 (6 bases). This CDR3 is built from 15 residues. The germline gives CDR1 MNHEY, CDR2 SVGEGT. The V gene lost 5 bases and the J gene lost 2 bases, with 14 bases spanning the gap. DNA for the CDR3: TGTGCCAGCAGTCTGGGGGCGGTTATCACAGATACGCAGTATTTT. It is translated as CASSLGAVITDTQYF.

The sample holds many counts of this clonotype. This rearrangement joins TRBV12-5 to TRBJ2-3, with a tentative D call TRBD1 (6 bases). Germline assignment: CDR1 LGHNT and CDR2 FRNRAP. The CDR3 spans 14 residues. Trimming removed 1 base from V and 6 bases from J, with 11 bases in between. CDR3 protein: CASGLGQVYDTQYF. CDR3 DNA sequence: TGTGCTAGTGGTTTGGGACAGGTATACGATACGCAGTATTTT.

As concerns this clonotype: This may stem from a read error, because a much larger clone lies one nucleotide away. The chain carries TRBV5-1 and TRBJ2-5; TRBD2 matches at 7 bases. The CDR3 runs to 14 residues. Unmatched junction bases numbered 13, after V lost 3 bases and J lost 11 bases. The germline V gene encodes CDR1 SGHRS and CDR2 YFSETQ. The CDR3 bases are TGCGCCAGCAGCTGGACCGGGACTACCAATGAGCAGTACTTC. Protein product: CASSWTGTTNEQYF.

This chain links TRBV5-1 with TRBJ1-1; tentative D call: TRBD1 (5 bases). The germline V and J ends were trimmed by 1 base and 1 base, with 14 bases remaining between them. Germline CDR1 is SGHRS and CDR2 is YFSETQ. The CDR3 spans 16 residues. CDR3 nucleotide sequence: TGCGCCAGCAGCTTGATATGGGTGACAGCGAACACTGAAGCTTTCTTT. Residues: CASSLIWVTANTEAFF.

V usage is TRBV20-1 and J usage is TRBJ2-5, with D unresolved. The germline V gene encodes CDR1 DFQATT and CDR2 SNEGSKA (reference sequence). V was shortened by 5 bases and J by 3 bases, with 19 bases between the two germline ends. This CDR3 has 15 residues. The CDR3: CSAGDLRGREETQYF. The CDR3 nucleotides read TGCAGTGCTGGGGATCTGAGAGGCAGAGAAGAGACCCAGTACTTC.